Each of the 8 T cell receptor beta chains below was sequenced from the same sample in a study of cytomegalovirus exposure and HLA in healthy donors. Vbeta (60) and Jbeta (13) primers were used in the PCR. Produced via immunoSEQ multiplex PCR; TCRdb's table is partial and in-frame only. The table has some 130,000 clones, around 9% seen once. The sequenced sample consisted of PBMCs. These receptors were taken from a woman aged 35 to 49 in good health and CMV-seropositive.

CDR3 in amino acids: CASSILSGASTDTQYF. CDR3 nucleotide sequence: TGTGCCAGTAGTATTCTGAGCGGAGCTAGCACAGATACGCAGTATTTT. V gene TRBV19 combines with J gene TRBJ2-3; maybe TRBD2 (5 bases). Germline V gene sequence: CDR1 LNHDA, CDR2 SQIVND (reference sequence). The CDR3 is 16 amino acids. V lost 3 bases and J lost 0, with 13 bases in between.

This clone has more than one count but fewer than ten. The rearrangement joins TRBV27 to TRBJ1-5; D gene uncertain. V lost 6 bases to trimming and J lost 0 bases, with 12 bases between them. In germline, CDR1 is MNHEY, CDR2 SMNVEV (reference sequence). The CDR3 covers 15 residues. For the CDR3, the DNA is TGTGCCAGCAGCCCCACCCTATATAGCAATCAGCCCCAGCATTTT. Encoded protein: CASSPTLYSNQPQHF.

The chain recombines TRBV7-2 with TRBJ1-2, with 10 bases lining up with TRBD1. The CDR3 covers 16 residues. Trimming took 1 base from V and 5 from J; bases not matched to a gene: 7. Germline values: CDR1 SGHTA, CDR2 FQGNSA. CDR3 bases: TGTGCCAGCAGCTTAGTTGGAGGGACAGGGGATTATGGCTACACCTTC. It codes for CASSLVGGTGDYGYTF.

This chain's CDR3 is CASSLTARQGEQYF. The CDR3 DNA is TGTGCCAGCAGCTTGACGGCCCGCCAGGGCGAGCAGTACTTC. The gene calls are TRBV7-2 and TRBJ2-7; D perhaps matches TRBD1 (5 bases). Deletions cut 3 bases from V and 6 bases from J, with 15 bases between. The germline gives CDR1 SGHTA, CDR2 FQGNSA. This CDR3 comprises 14 residues.

This chain connects TRBV5-1 to TRBJ1-3, with D tentatively TRBD1 (6 bases). The length of the CDR3 is 17 residues. Germline V lookup: CDR1 SGHRS, CDR2 YFSETQ. The ends were cut back, 3 bases at V and 0 bases at J, with 16 bases in the middle. The CDR3 DNA is TGCGCCAGCAGCTCGGGAGGGACAACGAACTCTGGAAACACCATATATTTT. Its translation: CASSSGGTTNSGNTIYF.

A few counts support this clone. This rearrangement joins TRBV6-6 to TRBJ2-7; D perhaps matches TRBD1 (5 bases). The germline V gene encodes CDR1 MNHNY and CDR2 SVGAGI (reference sequence). V was clipped by 5 bases and J by 4 bases, with 12 bases between them. CDR3 length: 13 amino acids. CDR3 sequence: CASSAGSPYEQYF. The CDR3 DNA follows: TGTGCCAGCAGTGCAGGGTCCCCGTACGAGCAGTACTTC.

This clone was observed a handful of times. The chain links TRBV29-1 to TRBJ1-2; 9 nucleotides line up with TRBD1. Trimming took 4 bases from V and 5 from J; bases not matched to a gene: 5. The CDR3 spans 13 residues. In germline, CDR1 is SQVTM, CDR2 ANQGSEA. Written as DNA, the CDR3 is TGCAGCGTTGGGGAGGGACAGGGATATGGCTACACCTTC. Its protein product is CSVGEGQGYGYTF.

The rearrangement links TRBV27 to TRBJ2-7; 7 nucleotides agree with TRBD1. CDR1 and CDR2 from the germline V gene are MNHEY and SMNVEV (reference sequence). Trimming removed 2 bases from V and 3 bases from J; junction bases left unmatched: 7. This CDR3 region has 15 residues. The CDR3 reads CASSLEGGLFYEQYF. CDR3 DNA sequence: TGTGCCAGCAGTTTAGAAGGGGGCCTGTTCTACGAGCAGTACTTC.